This TCR beta chain was captured by sequencing in a study of T cell repertoires in cytomegalovirus infection. Whole-study context: The authors relied on CMV epitopes, both recently identified HLA-C-restricted and well-studied HLA-B-restricted. Carrying CMV and the relevant HLA type showed in public TCR beta signatures.

Study results and caveats: Frequencies of public TCR beta families were cumulated, and this identified carriers of CMV plus the relevant HLA. In two of eight donors, the top clonotype was HLA-C-restricted CMV-specific.

Concerning this clonotype: Its antigen is still unknown.

TCRdb ran MiXCR on the reads and lists one entry per CDR3 protein. This table has hundreds of thousands of distinct CDR3 sequences, 30% to 35% appearing once. Per the germline V gene, CDR1 is MNHEY and CDR2 is SMNVEV (reference sequence). The V and J ends lost 2 bases and 4 bases, in that order; junction bases with no gene match: 13. This CDR3 is built from 19 residues. The chain couples TRBV27 to TRBJ2-1; TRBD2 agrees at 11 bases. This TCR was sampled from a human donor in good health (CMV status not recorded). Some clones in this sample may be carry-over from other donors' samples. The sample in question was cultured CD8+ T cells from PBMCs, obtained from culture after CMV antigen stimulation. The CDR3 protein is CASSLSVPLAGAPYNEQFF. CDR3 nucleotides: TGTGCCAGCAGTTTAAGCGTCCCACTAGCGGGGGCACCTTACAATGAGCAGTTCTTC.